This TCR beta chain derives from a study of cytomegalovirus exposure and HLA in healthy donors. The germline V gene encodes CDR1 MNHNS and CDR2 SASEGT. The V segment lost 3 bases and the J segment 3 bases; nucleotides outside the gene matches: 4. The CDR3 extends over 15 amino acids. General study points: Earlier analysis yielded a pattern in which most TCR beta V segments were productive about 90% or about 30% of the time. Altogether, 150 or so TCR beta chains were recorded as cytomegalovirus-associated. Later analysis revealed greater clonal expansion in HLA-associated TCR beta chains than in equally common others.

The PCR was carried out with 60 Vbeta primers and 13 Jbeta primers. TCRdb's copy holds only in-frame clones and misses some; the assay was immunoSEQ multiplex PCR. The repertoire table contains 150,000 to 200,000 clones. About this clone: No antigen is known for it.

The clonotype originates from a woman aged 55-70 years in good health and CMV-seronegative. The chain joins TRBV6-1 to TRBJ2-5, with TRBD2 matching over 10 bases. The sequenced material came from PBMCs. The CDR3 loop is CASSELAGGEETQYF. DNA for the CDR3: TGTGCCAGCAGTGAGTTAGCGGGAGGTGAAGAGACCCAGTACTTC.